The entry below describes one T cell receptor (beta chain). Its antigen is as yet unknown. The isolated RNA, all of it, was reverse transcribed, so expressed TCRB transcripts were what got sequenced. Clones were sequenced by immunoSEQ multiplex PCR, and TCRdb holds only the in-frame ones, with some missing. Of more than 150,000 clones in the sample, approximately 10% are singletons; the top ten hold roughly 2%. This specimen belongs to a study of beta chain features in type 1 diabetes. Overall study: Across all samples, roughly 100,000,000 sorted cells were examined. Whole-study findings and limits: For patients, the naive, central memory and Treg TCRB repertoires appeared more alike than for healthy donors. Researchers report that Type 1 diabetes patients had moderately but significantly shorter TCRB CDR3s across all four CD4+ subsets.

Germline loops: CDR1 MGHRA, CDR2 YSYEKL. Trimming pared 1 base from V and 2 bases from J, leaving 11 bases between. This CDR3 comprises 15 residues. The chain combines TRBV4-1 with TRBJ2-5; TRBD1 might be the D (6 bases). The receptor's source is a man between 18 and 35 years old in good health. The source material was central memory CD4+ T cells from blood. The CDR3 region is CASSQARGKQETQYF. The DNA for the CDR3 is TGCGCCAGCAGCCAAGCAAGGGGGAAACAAGAGACCCAGTACTTC.